This T cell receptor beta chain originates from a study of cytotoxic CD8 clonotypes in ibrutinib-treated CLL. V lost 0 bases and J lost 8, with 12 bases in between. The CDR3 runs to 15 residues. Germline V lookup: CDR1 SGHRS, CDR2 YFSETQ. This clone appeared a single time. TCRdb's copy holds only in-frame clones and misses some; the assay was immunoSEQ multiplex PCR. This table has about 57,000 clones, roughly 50% appearing once. Genomic DNA for TCR beta libraries, approximately 2 micrograms, came from cryopreserved PBMCs. Specimen: PBMCs, collected after 24 months of ibrutinib treatment. This receptor was taken from a human donor with chronic lymphocytic leukemia. V and J are TRBV5-1 and TRBJ1-6; D is possibly TRBD1 (5 bases). CDR3 DNA sequence: TGCGCCAGCAGCTTGGTTGAGAGGGGTTATTCACCCCTCCACTTT. Its translation: CASSLVERGYSPLHF.